The 12 T cell receptor beta chains below come from one sample, sequenced in a study of T cell changes during pregnancy in multiple sclerosis. TCRdb keeps only in-frame clones here, not all; method: immunoSEQ multiplex PCR. The table lists around 69,000 clones, over 85% of them singletons, with 2% to 2.5% in the top ten. The sample in question was peripheral blood, obtained in the second trimester of pregnancy. The source is a female donor in good health, enrolled as a control in a pregnancy study.

V gene TRBV7-2 combines with J gene TRBJ1-1, with a tentative D call TRBD1 (6 bases). The CDR3 length is 15 residues. Germline V gene lookup returns CDR1 SGHTA and CDR2 FQGNSA. V was clipped by 1 base and J by 2 bases, with 11 bases between them. The CDR3 protein is CASSLGGGFNTEAFF. CDR3 coding DNA: TGTGCCAGCAGCTTAGGGGGGGGCTTTAACACTGAAGCTTTCTTT.

A word on this clone: An end of the junction does not agree with germline; a read error may underlie this. This chain links TRBV9 with TRBJ1-1; 7 bases are a match to TRBD1. The CDR3 loop spans 15 amino acids. In germline, CDR1 is SGDLS, CDR2 YYNGEE. The CDR3 DNA follows: TGTGCCAGCACCGTAAATGGGAACAGGGGCACTGAAGCTTTCTTT. This gives the protein CASTVNGNRGTEAFF.

Only one count was recorded for this clone. The chain employs TRBV5-8 and TRBJ2-5; TRBD2 matches at 7 bases. The CDR3 contains 14 residues. The germline V gene has CDR1 SGHTS and CDR2 YDEGEE. After removal of 1 base from V and 3 bases from J, the junction contained 3 bases not matched to a gene. The CDR3, as DNA: TGTGCCAGCAGCTTGCAGGGACTAAAAGAGACCCAGTACTTC. Translated: CASSLQGLKETQYF.

This chain joins TRBV2 and TRBJ1-1; 7 nucleotides align to TRBD1. This CDR3 contains 14 residues. Germline CDR1 SNHLY, CDR2 FYNNEI. V lost 6 bases to trimming and J lost 7 bases; unmatched junction nucleotides: 11. CDR3 in DNA: TGTGCCAGCAGCGCCCCCTGGACAGGCAGTGAAGCTTTCTTT. Its translation: CASSAPWTGSEAFF.

J is TRBJ2-7 and V is TRBV7-9; D is unclear. This CDR3 is built from 11 residues. Trimming left V 2 bases short and J 6 bases short, with 5 bases between. Germline-derived CDR1 and CDR2 are SEHNR and FQNEAQ (reference sequence). The CDR3 is CASSLFGEQYF. The CDR3 nucleotides read TGTGCCAGCAGCTTATTCGGCGAGCAGTACTTC.

This chain uses TRBV7-2 with TRBJ1-2, with D possibly TRBD1 on 6 matching bases. CDR3 length: 16 residues. CDR1 SGHTA and CDR2 FQGNSA come from the germline V gene. V lost 5 bases and J lost 3, with 19 bases in between. Here the CDR3 reads CASSLGGTTGHYGYTF. CDR3 bases: TGTGCCAGCAGCCTTGGGGGAACGACAGGACACTATGGCTACACCTTC. Complete variable domain (other parts from reference TRBV7-2 and TRBJ1-2): GAGVSQSPSNKVTEKGKDVELRCDPISGHTALYWYRQSLGQGLEFLIYFQGNSAPDKSGLPSDRFSAERTGGSVSTLTIQRTQQEDSAVYLCASSLGGTTGHYGYTFGSGTRLTVV.

The V and J genes are TRBV7-3 and TRBJ1-2; D not resolved. This CDR3 contains 15 residues. Trimming removed 5 bases at V and 6 bases at J, with 19 bases between. Germline V gives CDR1 SGHTA, CDR2 FQGTGA. The CDR3 here is CASSRFGETPHGYTF. CDR3 coding DNA: TGTGCCAGCAGCCGATTCGGGGAGACCCCCCATGGCTACACCTTC.

The J gene is TRBJ1-2, the V gene TRBV7-9; D unclear. Germline V gives CDR1 SEHNR, CDR2 FQNEAQ (reference sequence). V gave up 5 bases and J gave up 5 bases, with 9 bases separating them. CDR3 size: 12 residues. The CDR3 loop is CASSRPLYGYTF. As DNA, the CDR3 is TGTGCCAGCAGCCGCCCCCTATATGGCTACACCTTC.

This chain uses TRBV15 with TRBJ2-7, with D possibly matching TRBD2 (5 bases). The CDR3 is 12 amino acids. Germline V lookup: CDR1 LNHNV, CDR2 YYDKDF (reference sequence). Trimming shortened V by 0 bases and J by 10 bases, and 10 bases separated the two germline ends. The CDR3 DNA is TGTGCCACCAGCAGAGAGGAGGCAAGACAGTACTTC. Translation gives CATSREEARQYF.

The rearrangement links TRBV6-1 to TRBJ1-2; TRBD1 matches 11 bases. The CDR3 consists of 15 residues. After removal of 6 bases from V and 8 bases from J, the junction contained 11 bases not matched to a gene. Germline lookup yields CDR1 MNHNS and CDR2 SASEGT. CDR3 nucleotide sequence: TGTGCCAGCAGGACCGGGACAGGGGGGAAATGGGGCTACACCTTC. Translation: CASRTGTGGKWGYTF.

The chain couples TRBV23-1 to TRBJ1-1, with D maybe TRBD1 (6 bases). TRBV23-1 is treated as an ORF (open reading frame) with a function not yet certain. The germline V and J ends were trimmed by 0 bases and 6 bases, with 11 bases remaining between them. The CDR3 consists of 14 residues. The CDR3 reads CASSQSRGFPEAFF. In DNA, the CDR3 is TGCGCCAGCAGTCAATCGAGGGGGTTCCCTGAAGCTTTCTTT.

DNA of the CDR3: TGTTCCACGGAGACTAGAAACACTGAAGCTTTCTTT. Its translation: CSTETRNTEAFF. The chain combines TRBV2 with TRBJ1-1; no firm D call. The germline CDR1 and CDR2 sequences are SNHLY and FYNNEI. There are 12 residues in the CDR3. The variable domain in full, with the rest retrieved from reference TRBV2 and TRBJ1-1, is EPEVTQTPSHQVTQMGQEVILRCVPISNHLYFYWYRQILGQKVEFLVSFYNNEISEKSEIFDDQFSVERPDGSNFTLKIRSTKLEDSAMYFCSTETRNTEAFFGQGTRLTVV.